This TCR beta chain was found in a study of blood T cells in healthy people across ages. At the level of the study: Template-switching capture recovered about one barcoded beta molecule per two T cells. Findings and limits, study-wide: Comparison with aged donors showed that long-lived donors had more naive CD4+ cells and higher diversity.

Of note for this clonotype: The antigen remains unidentified.

V lost 3 bases and J lost 10, with 17 bases in between. The germline gives CDR1 SGDLS, CDR2 YYNGEE. The CDR3 length is 14 residues. A sample-barcoded 5' primer and a J-beta primer mix were used in a second PCR of roughly 7 to 11 cycles. In TCRdb, the 5' RACE reads were re-called with MiXCR into one record per CDR3 protein. This table holds about 1 million distinct CDR3 sequences, around 43% found once. Sequencing input: blood. The rearrangement uses TRBV9 and TRBJ2-1, with D maybe TRBD2 (6 bases). This TCR was recovered from a woman aged 55-70 years in good health. The chain's CDR3 is CASSALQTSREQFF. CDR3 DNA: TGTGCCAGCAGCGCGCTACAAACTAGCAGAGAGCAGTTCTTC.